The 23 T cell receptor beta chains in this list originate from one sample, sequenced in a study of CXCR3-negative and CXCR3-positive naive CD8 T cells. In preparing the TRB cDNA libraries, 5' RACE with UMI labels was used. TCRdb reanalyzed the 5' RACE reads, giving one entry per CDR3 protein sequence and no DNA. The data include about 90,000 distinct CDR3 sequences; the top ten clones carry 0.9% to 1.2%. Specimen: naive CXCR3- CD8+ T cells from blood. Stated subset: CD45RO-CCR7+CD27+CD95- naive CD8+ T cells lacking CXCR3 (TNR3-). The receptors were gathered from a human donor in good health. Some clones in this sample may be carry-over from other donors' samples.

The chain has TRBV29-1 and TRBJ2-2. This CDR3 comprises 13 residues. The V gene's germline CDR1 is SQVTM and CDR2 ANQGSEA. The chain's CDR3 is CSVELGNTGELFF.

The chain uses TRBV15 and TRBJ2-1; TCRdb designates TRBD2, a call that cannot be tested without DNA. Germline V gene sequence: CDR1 LNHNV, CDR2 YYDKDF (reference sequence). The CDR3 sequence is 16 residues long. The CDR3 sequence: CATSRGLAGGDNEQFF.

The chain links TRBV28 to TRBJ2-7; no DNA is available, so the TRBD1 call from TCRdb remains unchecked. The CDR3 spans 14 residues. Germline V gene data show CDR1 as MDHEN and CDR2 as SYDVKM. CDR3 region: CASSLPGARNEQYF.

The J gene is TRBJ2-2, the V gene TRBV20-1; the TRBD1 assignment by TCRdb is unverifiable without DNA. The CDR3 has 15 residues. CDR1 DFQATT and CDR2 SNEGSKA come from the germline V gene (reference sequence). The CDR3 protein is CSAIQGGENTGELFF.

The gene calls are TRBV29-1 and TRBJ2-2; TCRdb indicates TRBD1, and absent DNA this call remains unverified. This CDR3 is 16 amino acids long. Looked up from germline, CDR1 is SQVTM and CDR2 is ANQGSEA. The CDR3 loop is CSVEIPGWGNTGELFF.

This chain joins TRBV29-1 and TRBJ1-1; TCRdb's assignment of TRBD1 cannot be checked, as there is no DNA. Per the germline V gene, CDR1 is SQVTM and CDR2 is ANQGSEA. The CDR3 has 14 amino acids. CDR3 amino acids: CSVEGRQGNAEAFF.

The V gene is TRBV28, the J gene TRBJ2-7; TCRdb's D call, TRBD1, is unchecked because there is no DNA. This CDR3 has 13 residues. Looked up from germline, CDR1 is MDHEN and CDR2 is SYDVKM. CDR3 protein: CASSPSQVDEQYF. The full variable domain, completed using reference TRBV28 and TRBJ2-7, is DVKVTQSSRYLVKRTGEKVFLECVQDMDHENMFWYRQDPGLGLRLIYFSYDVKMKEKGDIPEGYSVSREKKERFSLILESASTNQTSMYLCASSPSQVDEQYFGPGTRLTVT.

The chain combines TRBV23-1 with TRBJ2-7; TCRdb's D gene call, TRBD1, goes unchecked for lack of DNA. TRBV23-1 is an ORF; its function is uncertain. This CDR3 contains 12 residues. The CDR3: CASSRVPAEQYF.

The chain joins TRBV2 to TRBJ2-7; the TRBD1 assignment by TCRdb is unverifiable without DNA. This CDR3 has 13 amino acids. Germline assignment: CDR1 SNHLY and CDR2 FYNNEI. This CDR3 is CASSERGGYEQYF.

This chain joins TRBV6-6 and TRBJ1-5; TCRdb calls TRBD1, which cannot be checked without DNA. Germline CDR1 MNHNY, CDR2 SVGAGI (reference sequence). This CDR3 has 16 residues. The CDR3 loop is CASSYDLGQVRQPQHF.

The rearrangement joins TRBV29-1 to TRBJ2-7; TCRdb names TRBD2, which stays unverified in the absence of DNA. This CDR3 contains 16 residues. The V gene's germline CDR1 is SQVTM and CDR2 ANQGSEA. CDR3 in amino acids: CSVEEGEAGGRGEQYF.

This chain connects TRBV28 to TRBJ2-1; lacking DNA, the TRBD2 call made by TCRdb goes unchecked. The germline V gene encodes CDR1 MDHEN and CDR2 SYDVKM. The CDR3 loop spans 15 amino acids. The CDR3: CASSLGLAGVDEQFF.

The chain uses TRBV28 and TRBJ2-1; TCRdb gives TRBD1 as the D gene, but with no DNA this cannot be confirmed. From germline, CDR1 is MDHEN and CDR2 SYDVKM. This CDR3 region has 17 residues. This chain's CDR3 is CASSPTGTRRSYNEQFF.

This sequence joins TRBV29-1 and TRBJ2-1. CDR3 length equals 14 residues. The germline V gene has CDR1 SQVTM and CDR2 ANQGSEA. CDR3 region: CSVDGLASDNEQFF.

The chain is built from TRBV7-9 and TRBJ1-5; TCRdb calls TRBD1, which cannot be checked without DNA. The CDR3 totals 14 residues. Germline CDR1 and CDR2: SEHNR and FQNEAQ (reference sequence). The chain's CDR3 is CASSLGRGHHPQHF.

J is TRBJ1-2 and V is TRBV29-1. CDR1 is SQVTM and CDR2 is ANQGSEA in the germline V gene. The length of the CDR3 is 13 residues. The CDR3 loop is CSVPRGGNYGYTF.

The chain carries TRBV6-6 and TRBJ1-1; TCRdb reports TRBD1, a call that lacks DNA to check it against. The CDR3 length is 18 residues. Germline assignment: CDR1 MNHNY and CDR2 SVGAGI (reference sequence). The CDR3 is CASSYSGTGGSSDTEAFF.

V is TRBV6-6 and J is TRBJ1-1. Germline lookup yields CDR1 MNHNY and CDR2 SVGAGI (reference sequence). The CDR3 is made up of 14 amino acids. The CDR3 sequence: CASSQRGAGTEAFF.

The rearrangement joins TRBV4-3 to TRBJ1-2. This CDR3 region has 16 residues. The germline CDR1 and CDR2 sequences are LGHNA and YSLEER. CDR3 sequence: CASSQDLGSRTGGYTF.

This chain links TRBV27 with TRBJ2-3; the D gene TCRdb calls, TRBD2, cannot be checked with no DNA. Per the germline V gene, CDR1 is MNHEY and CDR2 is SMNVEV (reference sequence). The CDR3 has 16 residues. The CDR3 is CASSFGTSGTTDTQYF.

The chain is built from TRBV6-5 and TRBJ1-1. The CDR3 extends over 13 amino acids. Looked up from germline, CDR1 is MNHEY and CDR2 is SVGAGI. CDR3 region: CASSLMGNTEAFF.

J is TRBJ2-2 and V is TRBV11-3. The CDR3 spans 15 residues. Per the germline V gene, CDR1 is SGHNT and CDR2 is YENEEA. CDR3: CASSLDRANTGELFF.

This chain uses TRBV29-1 with TRBJ2-7; as DNA is missing, the TRBD1 call by TCRdb cannot be tested. The CDR3 runs 12 residues. Per germline, CDR1 SQVTM and CDR2 ANQGSEA. The CDR3 protein is CSVAGSGDEQYF.